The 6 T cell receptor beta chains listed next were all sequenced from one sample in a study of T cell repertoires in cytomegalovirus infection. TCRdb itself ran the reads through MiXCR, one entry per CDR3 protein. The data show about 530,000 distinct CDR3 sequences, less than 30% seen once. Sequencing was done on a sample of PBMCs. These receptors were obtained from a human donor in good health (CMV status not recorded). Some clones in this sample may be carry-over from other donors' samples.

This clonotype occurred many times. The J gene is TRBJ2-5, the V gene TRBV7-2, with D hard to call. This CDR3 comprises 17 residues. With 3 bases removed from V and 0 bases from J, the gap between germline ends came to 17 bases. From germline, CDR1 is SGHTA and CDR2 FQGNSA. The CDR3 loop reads CASSLNWQTQYQETQYF. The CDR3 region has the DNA TGTGCCAGCAGCTTGAATTGGCAGACTCAGTACCAAGAGACCCAGTACTTC.

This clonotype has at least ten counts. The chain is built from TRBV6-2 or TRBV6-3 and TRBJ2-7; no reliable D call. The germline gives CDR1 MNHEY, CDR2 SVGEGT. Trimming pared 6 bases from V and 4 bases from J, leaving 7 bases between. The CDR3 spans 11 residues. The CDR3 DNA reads TGTGCCAGCAGCGGCTCTTACGAGCAGTACTTC. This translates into CASSGSYEQYF.

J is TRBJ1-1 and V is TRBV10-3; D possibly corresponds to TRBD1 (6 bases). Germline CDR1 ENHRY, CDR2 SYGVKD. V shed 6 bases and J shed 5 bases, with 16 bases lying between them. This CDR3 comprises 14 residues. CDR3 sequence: CAIRKGGAGTEAFF. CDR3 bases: TGTGCCATCAGGAAGGGGGGCGCGGGGACTGAAGCTTTCTTT.

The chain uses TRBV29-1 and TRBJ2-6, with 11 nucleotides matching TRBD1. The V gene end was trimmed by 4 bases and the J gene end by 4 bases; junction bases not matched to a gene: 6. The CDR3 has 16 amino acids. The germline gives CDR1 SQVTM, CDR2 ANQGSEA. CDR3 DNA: TGCAGCGTTGGGGACAGGGGGAATTCAGGGGCCAACGTCCTGACTTTC. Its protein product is CSVGDRGNSGANVLTF. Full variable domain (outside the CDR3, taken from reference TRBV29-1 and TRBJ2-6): SAVISQKPSRDICQRGTSLTIQCQVDSQVTMMFWYRQQPGQSLTLIATANQGSEATYESGFVIDKFPISRPNLTFSTLTVSNMSPEDSSIYLCSVGDRGNSGANVLTFGAGSRLTVL.

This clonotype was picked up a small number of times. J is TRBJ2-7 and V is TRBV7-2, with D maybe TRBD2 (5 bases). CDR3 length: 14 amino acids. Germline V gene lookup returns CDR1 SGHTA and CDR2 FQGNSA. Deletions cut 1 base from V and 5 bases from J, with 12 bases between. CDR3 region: CASSLVIPGNEQYF. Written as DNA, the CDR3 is TGTGCCAGCAGCTTAGTAATCCCGGGAAACGAGCAGTACTTC. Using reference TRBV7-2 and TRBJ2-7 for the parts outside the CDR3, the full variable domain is GAGVSQSPSNKVTEKGKDVELRCDPISGHTALYWYRQSLGQGLEFLIYFQGNSAPDKSGLPSDRFSAERTGGSVSTLTIQRTQQEDSAVYLCASSLVIPGNEQYFGPGTRLTVT.

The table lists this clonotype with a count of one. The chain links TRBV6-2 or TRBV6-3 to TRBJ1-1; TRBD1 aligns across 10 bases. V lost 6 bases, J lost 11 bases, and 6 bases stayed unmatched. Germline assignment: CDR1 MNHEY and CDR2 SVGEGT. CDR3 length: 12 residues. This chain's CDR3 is CASRKLDRGAFF. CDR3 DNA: TGTGCCAGCAGGAAACTGGACAGGGGGGCTTTCTTT.